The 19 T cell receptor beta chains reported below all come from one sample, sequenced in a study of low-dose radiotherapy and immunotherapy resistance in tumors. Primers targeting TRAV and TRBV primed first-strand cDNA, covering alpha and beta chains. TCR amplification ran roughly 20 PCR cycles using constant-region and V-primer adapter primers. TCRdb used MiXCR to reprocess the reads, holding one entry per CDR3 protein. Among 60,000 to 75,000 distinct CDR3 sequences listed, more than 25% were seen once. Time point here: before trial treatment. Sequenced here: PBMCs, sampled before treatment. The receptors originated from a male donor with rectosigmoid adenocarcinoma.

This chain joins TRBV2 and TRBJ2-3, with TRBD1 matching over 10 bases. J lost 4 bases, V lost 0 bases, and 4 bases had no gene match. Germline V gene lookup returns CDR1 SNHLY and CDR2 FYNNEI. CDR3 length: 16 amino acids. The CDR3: CASSEAKTGGADTQYF. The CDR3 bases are TGTGCCAGCAGTGAAGCGAAGACAGGGGGCGCAGATACGCAGTATTTT.

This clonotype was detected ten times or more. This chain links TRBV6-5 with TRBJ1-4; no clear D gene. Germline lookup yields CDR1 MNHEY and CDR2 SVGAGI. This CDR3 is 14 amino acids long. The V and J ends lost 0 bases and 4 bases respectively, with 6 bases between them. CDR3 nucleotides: TGTGCCAGCAGTTACTCGTGGAGTAATGAAAAACTGTTTTTT. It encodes CASSYSWSNEKLFF.

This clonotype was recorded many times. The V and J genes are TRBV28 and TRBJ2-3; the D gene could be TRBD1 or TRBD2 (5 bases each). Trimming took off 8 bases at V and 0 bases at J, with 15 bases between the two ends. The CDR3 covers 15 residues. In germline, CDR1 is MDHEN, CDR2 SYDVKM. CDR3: CASLGETPSTDTQYF. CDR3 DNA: TGTGCCAGCCTGGGGGAAACTCCTAGCACAGATACGCAGTATTTT.

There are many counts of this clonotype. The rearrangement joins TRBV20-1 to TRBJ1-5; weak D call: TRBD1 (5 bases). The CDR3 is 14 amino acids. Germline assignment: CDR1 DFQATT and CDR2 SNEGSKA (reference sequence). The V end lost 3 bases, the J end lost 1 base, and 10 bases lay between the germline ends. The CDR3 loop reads CSARTGGSNQPQHF. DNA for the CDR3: TGCAGTGCTAGGACCGGGGGGAGCAATCAGCCCCAGCATTTT.

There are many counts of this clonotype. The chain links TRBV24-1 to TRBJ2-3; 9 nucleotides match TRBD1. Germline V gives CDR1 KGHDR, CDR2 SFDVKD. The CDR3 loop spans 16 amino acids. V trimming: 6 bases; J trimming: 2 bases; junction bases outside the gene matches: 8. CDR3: CATSLGTGTFTDTQYF. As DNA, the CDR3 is TGTGCCACCAGTCTCGGGACAGGGACCTTCACAGATACGCAGTATTTT.

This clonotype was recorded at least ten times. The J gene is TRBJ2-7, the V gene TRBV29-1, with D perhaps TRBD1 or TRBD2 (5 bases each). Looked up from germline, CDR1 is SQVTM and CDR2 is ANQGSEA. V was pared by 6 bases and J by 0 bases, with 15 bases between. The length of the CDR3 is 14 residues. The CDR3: CSVAGTFSSYEQYF. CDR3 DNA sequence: TGCAGCGTCGCCGGGACGTTCAGCTCCTACGAGCAGTACTTC.

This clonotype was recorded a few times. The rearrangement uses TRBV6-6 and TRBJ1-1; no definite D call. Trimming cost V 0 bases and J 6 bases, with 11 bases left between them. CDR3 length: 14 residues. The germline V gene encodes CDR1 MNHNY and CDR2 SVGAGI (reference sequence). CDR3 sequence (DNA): TGTGCCAGCAGTTACTCGGAGGGAGGCGCTGAAGCTTTCTTT. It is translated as CASSYSEGGAEAFF.

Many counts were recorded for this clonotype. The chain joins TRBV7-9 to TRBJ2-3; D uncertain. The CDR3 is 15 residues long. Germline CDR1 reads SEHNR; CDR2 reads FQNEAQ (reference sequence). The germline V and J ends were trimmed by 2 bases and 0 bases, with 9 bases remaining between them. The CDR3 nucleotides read TGTGCCAGCAGCTTAATGGCCAGTAGCACAGATACGCAGTATTTT. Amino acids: CASSLMASSTDTQYF.

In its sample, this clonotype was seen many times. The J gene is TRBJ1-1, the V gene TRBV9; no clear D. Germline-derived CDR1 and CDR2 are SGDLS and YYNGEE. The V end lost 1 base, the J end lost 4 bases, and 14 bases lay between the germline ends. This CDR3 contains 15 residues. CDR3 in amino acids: CASSVHAEGVTEAFF. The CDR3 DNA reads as TGTGCCAGCAGCGTACATGCAGAGGGTGTCACTGAAGCTTTCTTT.

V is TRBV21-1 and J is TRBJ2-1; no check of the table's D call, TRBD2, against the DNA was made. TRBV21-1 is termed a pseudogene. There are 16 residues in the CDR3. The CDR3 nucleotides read TGTGCCAGCAGCAAAGGACGAGCGGGGGGGCCGGGAGAGCAGTTCTTC. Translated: CASSKGRAGGPGEQFF.

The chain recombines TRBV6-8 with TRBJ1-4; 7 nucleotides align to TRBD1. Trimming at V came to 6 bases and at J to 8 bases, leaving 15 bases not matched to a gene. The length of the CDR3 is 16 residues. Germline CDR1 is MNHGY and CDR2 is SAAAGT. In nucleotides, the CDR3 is TGTGCCAGCAGGCCCGTGGCGGGACAGCTCCCCGAAAAACTGTTTTTT. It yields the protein CASRPVAGQLPEKLFF.

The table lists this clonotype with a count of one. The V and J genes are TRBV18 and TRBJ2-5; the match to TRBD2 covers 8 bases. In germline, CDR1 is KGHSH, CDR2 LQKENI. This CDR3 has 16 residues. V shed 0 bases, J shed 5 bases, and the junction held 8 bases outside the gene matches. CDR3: CASSPPRSGRGETQYF. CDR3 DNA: TGTGCCAGCTCACCACCGAGGAGCGGGAGAGGGGAGACCCAGTACTTC.

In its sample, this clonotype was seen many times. CDR3 sequence: CASRDKKNQPQHF. For the CDR3, the DNA is TGTGCCAGCAGGGACAAGAAAAATCAGCCCCAGCATTTT. The chain links TRBV21-1 to TRBJ1-5; TRBD1, the table's D call, was not compared with the DNA. TRBV21-1 is a recognized pseudogene. The CDR3 spans 13 residues.

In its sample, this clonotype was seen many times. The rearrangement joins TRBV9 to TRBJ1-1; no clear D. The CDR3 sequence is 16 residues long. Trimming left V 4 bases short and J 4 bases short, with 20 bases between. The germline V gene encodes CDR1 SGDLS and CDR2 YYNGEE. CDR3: CASSPPLSYGGTEAFF. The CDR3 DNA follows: TGTGCCAGCAGCCCCCCTCTCTCTTACGGCGGCACTGAAGCTTTCTTT. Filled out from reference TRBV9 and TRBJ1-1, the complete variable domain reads DSGVTQTPKHLITATGQRVTLRCSPRSGDLSVYWYQQSLDQGLQFLIQYYNGEERAKGNILERFSAQQFPDLHSELNLSSLELGDSALYFCASSPPLSYGGTEAFFGQGTRLTVV.

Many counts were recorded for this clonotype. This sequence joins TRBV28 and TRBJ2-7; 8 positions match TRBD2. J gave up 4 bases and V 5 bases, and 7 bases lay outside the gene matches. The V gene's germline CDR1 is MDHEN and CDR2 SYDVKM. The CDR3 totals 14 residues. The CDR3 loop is CASSEAGAWYEQYF. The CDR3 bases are TGTGCCAGCAGTGAAGCGGGAGCGTGGTACGAGCAGTACTTC.

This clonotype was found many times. CDR3 sequence: CASSLLGGRGKQFF. CDR3 sequence (DNA): TGTGCCAGCAGCCTCTTAGGGGGGCGAGGGAAGCAGTTCTTC. The rearrangement uses TRBV12-3 or TRBV12-4 and TRBJ2-1; the D gene could be TRBD1 or TRBD2 (6 bases each). This CDR3 comprises 14 residues. V was trimmed by 6 bases and J by 11 bases, leaving 20 bases between them.

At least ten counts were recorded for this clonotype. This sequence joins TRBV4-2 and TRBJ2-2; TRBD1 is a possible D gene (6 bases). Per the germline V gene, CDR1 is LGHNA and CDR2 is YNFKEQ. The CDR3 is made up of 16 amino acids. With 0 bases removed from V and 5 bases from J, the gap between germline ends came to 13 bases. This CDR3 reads CASSQDRRQETGELFF. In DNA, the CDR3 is TGTGCCAGCAGCCAAGATCGGAGACAGGAGACCGGGGAGCTGTTTTTT.

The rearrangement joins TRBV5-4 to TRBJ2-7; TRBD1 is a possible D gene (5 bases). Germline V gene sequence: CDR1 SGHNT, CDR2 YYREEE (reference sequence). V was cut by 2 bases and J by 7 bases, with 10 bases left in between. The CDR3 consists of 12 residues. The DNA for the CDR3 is TGTGCCAGCAGCTTAAGGACAAGGGAGCAGTACTTC. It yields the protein CASSLRTREQYF.

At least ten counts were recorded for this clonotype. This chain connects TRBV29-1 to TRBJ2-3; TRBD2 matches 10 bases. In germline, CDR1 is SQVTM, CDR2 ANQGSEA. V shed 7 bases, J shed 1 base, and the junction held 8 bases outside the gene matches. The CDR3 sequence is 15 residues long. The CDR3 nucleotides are TGCAGCGCAACCCAAGGACTAGCGGGCACAGATACGCAGTATTTT. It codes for CSATQGLAGTDTQYF.